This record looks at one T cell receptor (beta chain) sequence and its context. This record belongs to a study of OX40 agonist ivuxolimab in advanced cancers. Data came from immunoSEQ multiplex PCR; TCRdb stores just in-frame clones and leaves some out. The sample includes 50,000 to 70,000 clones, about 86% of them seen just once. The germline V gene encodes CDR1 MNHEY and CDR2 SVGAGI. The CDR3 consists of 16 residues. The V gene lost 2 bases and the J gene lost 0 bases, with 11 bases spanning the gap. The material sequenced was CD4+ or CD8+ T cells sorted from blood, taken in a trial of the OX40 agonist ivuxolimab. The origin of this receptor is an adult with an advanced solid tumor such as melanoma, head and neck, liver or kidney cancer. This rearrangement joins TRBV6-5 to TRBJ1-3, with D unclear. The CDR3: CASSYPRAASGNTIYF. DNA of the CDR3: TGTGCCAGCAGTTACCCCCGGGCAGCCTCTGGAAACACCATATATTTT.